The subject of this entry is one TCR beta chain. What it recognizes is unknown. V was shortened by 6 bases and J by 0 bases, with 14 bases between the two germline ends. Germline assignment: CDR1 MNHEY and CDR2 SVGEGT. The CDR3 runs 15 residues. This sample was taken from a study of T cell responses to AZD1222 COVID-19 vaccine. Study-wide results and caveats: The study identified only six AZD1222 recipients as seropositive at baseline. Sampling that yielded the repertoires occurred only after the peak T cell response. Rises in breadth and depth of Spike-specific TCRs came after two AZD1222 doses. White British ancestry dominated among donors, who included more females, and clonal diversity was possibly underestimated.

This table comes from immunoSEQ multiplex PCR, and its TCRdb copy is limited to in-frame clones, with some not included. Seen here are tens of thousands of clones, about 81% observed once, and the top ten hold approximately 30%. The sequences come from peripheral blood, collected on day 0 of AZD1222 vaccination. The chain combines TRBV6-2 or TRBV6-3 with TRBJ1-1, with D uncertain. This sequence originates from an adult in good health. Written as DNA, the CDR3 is TGTGCCAGCAGCCACCAGCCACTCATGAACACTGAAGCTTTCTTT. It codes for CASSHQPLMNTEAFF.